The rows below give T cell receptor beta chains drawn from one sample of a study of T cell responses to AZD1222 COVID-19 vaccine. Generated by immunoSEQ multiplex PCR, the TCRdb table keeps only in-frame clones and is missing some. Of 150,000 to 200,000 clones in the sample, approximately 91% are singletons; the top ten hold 1.5% to 2%. Sample: peripheral blood, taken on day 0 of AZD1222 vaccination. All receptors derive from an adult in good health. Each CDR3 is given with its conserved first and last residue. The D gene is left open where the match is weak. Expanded clones get a size class; other rows say once, few or many, or leave the size out.

>.|TRBD2|14|TRBJ2-2|TRBV19
TGTGCCAGTATGCCCAGCGGGACCACCGGGGAGCTGTTTTTT
CASMPSGTTGELFF
>.|.|12|TRBJ1-5|TRBV10-3
TGTGCCATCAGTGAGTCAGGGGGGCGCCAGCATTTT
CAISESGGRQHF
>.|.|14|TRBJ1-6|TRBV27
TGTGCCAGCAGTGCGGACGGCGTTCAGTCACCCCTCCACTTT
CASSADGVQSPLHF
>.|.|17|TRBJ1-3|TRBV15
TGTGCCACCAGCAGAGATGGACAGCTTCTCTCTGGAAACACCATATATTTT
CATSRDGQLLSGNTIYF
>.|TRBD1|16|TRBJ2-7|TRBV5-4
TGTGCCAGCAGTTCCAGGGGGACAGGGAGGAACTACGAGCAGTACTTC
CASSSRGTGRNYEQYF
>.|.|14|TRBJ1-2|TRBV5-1
TGCGCCAGCAGCTTGGGGCCAGGCCGTGATGGCTACACCTTC
CASSLGPGRDGYTF
>.|.|12|TRBJ1-3|TRBV29-1
TGCAGCGGAACATTTAGTGGAAACACCATATATTTT
CSGTFSGNTIYF
>few|.|13|TRBJ1-2|TRBV12-3/TRBV12-4
TGTGCCAGCAGGGCCGGTGGGGGGGCTGGCTACACCTTC
CASRAGGGAGYTF
>.|TRBD1|13|TRBJ1-1|TRBV2
TGTGCCAGCAGTGAAGGGGACAGGGAAGAAGCTTTCTTT
CASSEGDREEAFF
>.|.|14|TRBJ1-1|TRBV18
TGTGCCAGCTCACTCGACAGGTCGAACACTGAAGCTTTCTTT
CASSLDRSNTEAFF
>many|.|17|TRBJ2-2|TRBV4-2
TGTGCCAGCAGCCCAGGGGGGGCACCGCCGAACACCGGGGAGCTGTTTTTT
CASSPGGAPPNTGELFF
>.|.|18|TRBJ2-4|TRBV5-8
TGTGCCAGCAGCCAGGGACTTAGGCAGGGAGTCGCCAAAAACATTCAGTACTTC
CASSQGLRQGVAKNIQYF
>few|TRBD2|15|TRBJ2-1|TRBV7-9
TGTGCCAGCAGCCCCAGCGGGAGGGCATTGAATGAGCAGTTCTTC
CASSPSGRALNEQFF
>.|.|15|TRBJ2-1|TRBV6-1
TGTGCCAGCAAATTGGGGGCTAGCGGATACAATGAGCAGTTCTTC
CASKLGASGYNEQFF
>.|.|15|TRBJ2-1|TRBV10-1
TGCGCCAGCAGTTCCGACACAAGTACCTACAATGAGCAGTTCTTC
CASSSDTSTYNEQFF
>.|.|14|TRBJ1-5|TRBV2
TGTGCCAGCAGCCTGGGACGGATCAATCAGCCCCAGCATTTT
CASSLGRINQPQHF
>.|TRBD1|13|TRBJ1-6|TRBV6-4
TGTGCCAGCAGTGAGACAGGGGGCTCACCCCTCCACTTT
CASSETGGSPLHF
>once|.|13|TRBJ2-6|TRBV11-2
TGTGCCAGCAGCTCGACCGGGGCCAACGTCCTGACTTTC
CASSSTGANVLTF
>.|.|15|TRBJ1-4|TRBV24-1
TGTGCCACCAGTGATTCCGGTGGGTTTGAGGAAAAACTGTTTTTT
CATSDSGGFEEKLFF
>.|.|15|TRBJ2-1|TRBV27
TGTGCCAGCAGTTTAAGAACGGGGGAGTACAATGAGCAGTTCTTC
CASSLRTGEYNEQFF
>.|TRBD1|15|TRBJ1-5|TRBV7-9
TGTGCCAGCAGCTTACAGGGGGCTGGCAATCAGCCCCAGCATTTT
CASSLQGAGNQPQHF